In this sample, the clone carrying this TCR beta chain turned up once. The data stem from a study of blood T cell repertoires in COVID-19. For the study at large: The United States, Italy and Spain provided the acute and convalescent COVID-19 samples. The cDNA or gDNA used as material had been derived from T cells, B-cell-depleted T cells, or PBMCs.

From germline, CDR1 is MNHEY and CDR2 SVGAGI. CDR3 length equals 13 residues. V dropped 3 bases and J dropped 5 bases, with 10 bases sitting between them. In the authors' workflow: Scientists estimated how many nucleated cells there were by amplifying reference gene primers. The assay was immunoSEQ multiplex PCR, and TCRdb's table has in-frame clones only and misses some. V and J calls and clone size are those listed in that table; D and trimming were worked out from the DNA. This sample carries 300,000 or so clones, about 87% of them seen once, and the ten largest clones take 1% to 1.5%. The V gene is TRBV6-5, the J gene TRBJ2-5; the D gene is possibly TRBD2 (5 bases). This clonotype was obtained from an older man with acute or convalescent COVID-19. The sample was peripheral blood. This chain's CDR3 is CASSYGLTETQYF. The CDR3 DNA reads TGTGCCAGCAGTTATGGACTGACGGAGACCCAGTACTTC.